The 22 T cell receptor beta chains given below trace back to one sample, sequenced in a study of CXCR3-negative and CXCR3-positive naive CD8 T cells. Each TRB cDNA library was prepared by 5' RACE (with UMI labels). From the 5' RACE reads, TCRdb lists one entry per CDR3 protein and no DNA. Here the sample table reports some 130,000 distinct CDR3 sequences. The source material was naive CXCR3- CD8+ T cells from blood. Subset in this sample: CD45RO-CCR7+CD27+CD95- naive CD8+ T cells lacking CXCR3 (TNR3-). These receptor sequences come from a human donor in good health. Some clones in this sample may be carry-over from other donors' samples.

The rearrangement links TRBV20-1 to TRBJ2-6; the D call of TRBD2 rests on TCRdb alone, since no DNA is present to check it. The CDR3 has 18 residues. Germline V gene sequence: CDR1 DFQATT, CDR2 SNEGSKA (reference sequence). The CDR3 region is CSARDLEGIRRGANVLTF.

The rearrangement uses TRBV21-1 and TRBJ2-5; TCRdb's assignment of TRBD2 cannot be checked, as there is no DNA. TRBV21-1 is listed as a pseudogene. The CDR3 runs to 15 residues. The CDR3 is CASSTRLAGRETQYF.

The chain employs TRBV27 and TRBJ2-7; lacking DNA, the TRBD1 call made by TCRdb goes unchecked. The CDR3 is 13 amino acids. Germline CDR1 MNHEY, CDR2 SMNVEV (reference sequence). The CDR3 here is CASSTGGFHEQYF.

The V gene is TRBV28, the J gene TRBJ2-3; the TCRdb D gene call, TRBD2, has no DNA to confirm it. Germline CDR1 reads MDHEN; CDR2 reads SYDVKM. The CDR3 is made up of 14 amino acids. The CDR3 protein is CASSLRLAADTQYF.

CDR3 protein: CASSPYNSIEQFF. The chain has TRBV7-3 and TRBJ2-1. This CDR3 comprises 13 residues. Germline CDR1 SGHTA, CDR2 FQGTGA.

The chain has TRBV6-5 and TRBJ2-5; the D call of TRBD2 rests on TCRdb alone, since no DNA is present to check it. From germline, CDR1 is MNHEY and CDR2 SVGAGI. The CDR3 contains 15 residues. CDR3: CASSYSALVQETQYF.

This chain links TRBV4-1 with TRBJ2-5; TCRdb proposes TRBD1, but this gene call is untestable without DNA. The CDR3 contains 16 residues. Germline values: CDR1 MGHRA, CDR2 YSYEKL. CDR3 in amino acids: CASSQSLGGAEETQYF.

The CDR3 sequence: CSAGTSGSYEQYF. This chain connects TRBV29-1 to TRBJ2-7; the TCRdb call, TRBD2, lacks DNA for checking. CDR1 is SQVTM and CDR2 is ANQGSEA in the germline V gene. This CDR3 region has 13 residues.

The chain employs TRBV25-1 and TRBJ2-1; TCRdb lists TRBD1, though no DNA is available to test this call. The CDR3 length is 15 residues. From germline, CDR1 is MGHDK and CDR2 SYGVNS. CDR3 protein: CASSEGQGAENEQFF.

This chain links TRBV3-1 with TRBJ2-1; TCRdb's D gene call, TRBD2, goes unchecked for lack of DNA. The CDR3 covers 16 residues. The V gene's germline CDR1 is LGHDT and CDR2 YNNKEL (reference sequence). CDR3: CASSQGGGDSYNEQFF.

The CDR3 here is CASSIDPTDTQYF. This chain links TRBV7-9 with TRBJ2-3. The CDR3 totals 13 residues. The germline V gene has CDR1 SEHNR and CDR2 FQNEAQ (reference sequence).

The chain employs TRBV7-3 and TRBJ2-3; as DNA is missing, the TRBD1 call by TCRdb cannot be tested. This CDR3 contains 15 residues. The germline V gene has CDR1 SGHTA and CDR2 FQGTGA. The CDR3 reads CASSSTGTNTDTQYF.

J is TRBJ2-1 and V is TRBV7-7; TCRdb calls TRBD1, which cannot be checked without DNA. CDR3 size: 16 residues. Germline CDR1 and CDR2: SSHAT and FNYEAQ (reference sequence). CDR3 protein: CASSFKPTGKHNEQFF.

This sequence joins TRBV5-6 and TRBJ2-3; absent DNA, TCRdb's TRBD1 call cannot be checked. Germline CDR1 is SGHDT and CDR2 is YYEEEE. The CDR3 spans 16 residues. CDR3 sequence reads: CASSTWTGGATDTQYF.

V usage is TRBV20-1 and J usage is TRBJ2-4; the TCRdb D gene call, TRBD1, has no DNA to confirm it. CDR3 size: 14 residues. Germline V gene sequence: CDR1 DFQATT, CDR2 SNEGSKA (reference sequence). CDR3 amino acids: CSLHLGGGRNIQYF.

The chain joins TRBV7-2 to TRBJ2-7. This CDR3 contains 14 residues. Germline CDR1 SGHTA, CDR2 FQGNSA. CDR3 protein: CASSFGLRRYEQYF.

The chain recombines TRBV13 with TRBJ2-3; there is no DNA to check the TCRdb D call of TRBD2. Germline CDR1 and CDR2: PRHDT and FYEKMQ (reference sequence). This CDR3 spans 17 amino acids. The CDR3 is CASSSRLAVSLTDTQYF.

This chain joins TRBV6-2 or TRBV6-3 and TRBJ1-5; the D call of TRBD1 rests on TCRdb alone, since no DNA is present to check it. This CDR3 is 15 amino acids long. CDR1 and CDR2 (germline): MNHEY, SVGEGT. The CDR3 spells CASSYGQELNQPQHF.

The rearrangement links TRBV12-3 or TRBV12-4 to TRBJ2-1; the D call from TCRdb, TRBD2, cannot be confirmed without DNA. The CDR3 is 14 amino acids. The CDR3 region is CASSLPGTSDEQFF.

The genes are TRBV20-1 and TRBJ2-3; the TCRdb D gene call, TRBD1, has no DNA to confirm it. CDR1 and CDR2 from the germline V gene are DFQATT and SNEGSKA (reference sequence). The CDR3 is 16 residues long. This chain's CDR3 is CSAIGWDISSTDTQYF.

The chain has TRBV21-1 and TRBJ2-7; TCRdb designates TRBD2, a call that cannot be tested without DNA. TRBV21-1 is a pseudogene. The CDR3 has 14 residues. The CDR3 spells CASSVGLASYEQYF.

This chain links TRBV2 with TRBJ2-7; TCRdb lists TRBD1, though no DNA is available to test this call. This CDR3 is 13 amino acids long. The germline gives CDR1 SNHLY, CDR2 FYNNEI. CDR3 amino acids: CASSEAGRRGGYF.